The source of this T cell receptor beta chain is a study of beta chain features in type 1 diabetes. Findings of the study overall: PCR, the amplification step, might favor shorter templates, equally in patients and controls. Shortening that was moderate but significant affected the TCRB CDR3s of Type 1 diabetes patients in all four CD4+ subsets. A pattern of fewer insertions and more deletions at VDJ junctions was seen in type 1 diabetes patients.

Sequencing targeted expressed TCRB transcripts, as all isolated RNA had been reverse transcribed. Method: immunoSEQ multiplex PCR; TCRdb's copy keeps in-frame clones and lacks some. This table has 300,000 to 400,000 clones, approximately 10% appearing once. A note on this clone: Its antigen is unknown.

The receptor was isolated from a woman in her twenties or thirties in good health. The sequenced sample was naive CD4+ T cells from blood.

The CDR3 protein is CAWTPGLAGEEFF. As DNA, the CDR3 is TGTGCCTGGACCCCCGGACTAGCGGGAGAAGAGTTCTTC. The chain carries TRBV30 and TRBJ2-1, with 13 bases identical to TRBD2. The J segment lost 14 bases and the V segment lost 4 bases, leaving 8 bases of the junction unmatched. CDR1 GTSNPN and CDR2 SVGIG come from the germline V gene (reference sequence). This CDR3 spans 13 amino acids.